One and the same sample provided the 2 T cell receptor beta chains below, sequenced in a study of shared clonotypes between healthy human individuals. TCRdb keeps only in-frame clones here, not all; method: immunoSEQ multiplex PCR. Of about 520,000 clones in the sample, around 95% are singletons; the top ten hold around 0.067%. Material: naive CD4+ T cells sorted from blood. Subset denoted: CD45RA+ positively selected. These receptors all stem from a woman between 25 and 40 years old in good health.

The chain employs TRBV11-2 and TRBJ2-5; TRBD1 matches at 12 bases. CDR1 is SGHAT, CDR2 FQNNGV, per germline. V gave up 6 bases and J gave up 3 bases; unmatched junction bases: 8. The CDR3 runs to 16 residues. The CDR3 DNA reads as TGTGCCAGCAGAAATCCGGGACAGGGGGCTAAAGAGACCCAGTACTTC. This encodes CASRNPGQGAKETQYF. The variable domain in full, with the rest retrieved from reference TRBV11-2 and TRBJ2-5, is EAGVAQSPRYKIIEKRQSVAFWCNPISGHATLYWYQQILGQGPKLLIQFQNNGVVDDSQLPKDRFSAERLKGVDSTLKIQPAKLEDSAVYLCASRNPGQGAKETQYFGPGTRLLVL.

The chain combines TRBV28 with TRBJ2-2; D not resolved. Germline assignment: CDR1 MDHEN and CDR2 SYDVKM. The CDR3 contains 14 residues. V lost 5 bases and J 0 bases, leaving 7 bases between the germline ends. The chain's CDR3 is CASSVAPNTGELFF. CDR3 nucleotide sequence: TGTGCCAGCAGTGTGGCGCCGAACACCGGGGAGCTGTTTTTT.